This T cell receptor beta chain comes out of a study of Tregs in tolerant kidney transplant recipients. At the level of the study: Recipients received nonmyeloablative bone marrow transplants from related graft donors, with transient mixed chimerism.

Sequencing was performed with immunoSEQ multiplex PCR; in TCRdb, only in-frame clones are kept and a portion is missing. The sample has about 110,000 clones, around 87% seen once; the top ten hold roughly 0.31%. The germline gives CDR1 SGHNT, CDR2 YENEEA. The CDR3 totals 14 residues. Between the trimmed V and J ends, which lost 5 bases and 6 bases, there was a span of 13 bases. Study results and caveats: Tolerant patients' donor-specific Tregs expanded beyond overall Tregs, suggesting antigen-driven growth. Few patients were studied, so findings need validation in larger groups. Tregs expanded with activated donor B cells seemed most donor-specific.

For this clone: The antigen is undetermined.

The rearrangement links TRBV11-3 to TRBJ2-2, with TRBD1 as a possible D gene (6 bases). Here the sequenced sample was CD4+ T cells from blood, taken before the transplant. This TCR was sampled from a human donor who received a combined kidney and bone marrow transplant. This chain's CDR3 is CASSTVTGPGELFF. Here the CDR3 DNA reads TGTGCCAGCAGCACCGTTACAGGGCCCGGGGAGCTGTTTTTT. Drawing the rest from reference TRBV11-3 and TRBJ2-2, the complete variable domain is EAGVVQSPRYKIIEKKQPVAFWCNPISGHNTLYWYLQNLGQGPELLIRYENEEAVDDSQLPKDRFSAERLKGVDSTLKIQPAELGDSAVYLCASSTVTGPGELFFGEGSRLTVL.